This T cell receptor (beta chain) was recovered during a study of blood T cell repertoires in COVID-19. Overall study context: Acute-phase and convalescent COVID-19 samples originated in the United States, Italy and Spain.

In the source study's methods: Researchers report that nucleated cell counts were estimated from reference gene primer amplification. Here immunoSEQ multiplex PCR was the method, and the copy in TCRdb shows in-frame clones only, minus some. That table is the source of V, J and clone size, and D and trimming were worked out from the DNA. This table has under 300,000 clones, 70% to 90% appearing once. The junction had 2 bases not matched to a gene; V was cut back by 6 bases and J by 4 bases. Germline V gene sequence: CDR1 MNHEY, CDR2 SVGAGI. CDR3 length: 12 residues. The source material was peripheral blood. The gene calls are TRBV6-5 and TRBJ1-1; the match to TRBD1 covers 7 bases. This clonotype was obtained from a woman in her sixties or seventies with active or convalescent COVID-19. The CDR3 spells CASRAGGTEAFF. As DNA, the CDR3 is TGTGCCAGCAGAGCAGGGGGCACTGAAGCTTTCTTT.